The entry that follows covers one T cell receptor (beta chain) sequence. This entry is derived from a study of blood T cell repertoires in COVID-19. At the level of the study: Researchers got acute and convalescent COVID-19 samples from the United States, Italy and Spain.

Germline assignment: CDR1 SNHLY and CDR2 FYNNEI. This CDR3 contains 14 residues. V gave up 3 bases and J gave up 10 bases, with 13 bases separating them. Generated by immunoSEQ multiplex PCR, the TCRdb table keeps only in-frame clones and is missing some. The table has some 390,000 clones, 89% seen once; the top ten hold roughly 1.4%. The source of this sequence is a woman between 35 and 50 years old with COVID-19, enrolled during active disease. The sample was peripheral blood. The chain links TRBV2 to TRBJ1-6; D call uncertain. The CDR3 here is CASSDGVRMSPLHF. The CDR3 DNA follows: TGTGCCAGCAGTGACGGGGTTAGGATGTCACCCCTCCACTTT.